This T cell receptor beta chain was documented in a study of blood T cell repertoires in COVID-19. Assay used: immunoSEQ multiplex PCR; TCRdb lists only in-frame clones, some missing. The sample holds tens of thousands of clones, approximately 85% seen once. Per germline, CDR1 GTSNPN and CDR2 SVGIG (reference sequence). The V end was cut by 2 bases, the J end by 6 bases, with 19 bases between. The CDR3 runs 15 residues. The sample consisted of peripheral blood. The rearrangement uses TRBV30 and TRBJ1-2, with D possibly matching TRBD1 (6 bases). The clonotype was recovered from a woman aged 55-69 years with COVID-19, enrolled during active disease. CDR3 region: CAWSPPGRGGHGYTF. The DNA of the CDR3 is TGTGCCTGGAGTCCCCCCGGGAGGGGGGGACATGGCTACACCTTC.